What follows is one T cell receptor (beta chain) and its context. Original handling: Amplification from reference gene primers served as the basis for estimated nucleated cell counts. TCRdb's copy holds only in-frame clones and misses some; the assay was immunoSEQ multiplex PCR. V, J and clone size derive from that table, while D and trimming were established from the DNA sequence. The data hold 63,000 or so clones, with about 90% observed a single time. This specimen belongs to a study of blood T cell repertoires in COVID-19. For the study at large: There were acute and convalescent COVID-19 samples, and they came from the United States, Italy and Spain. The analysed material was cDNA or gDNA that came from T cells, B-cell-depleted T cells, or PBMCs.

Sequenced: peripheral blood. The sequence came from a man between 60 and 70 years old with acute or convalescent COVID-19.

The DNA of the CDR3 is TGCGCCAGCAGCCCATTCCCGGGACAGGGCACGGGAGAAGCTTTCTTT. It specifies CASSPFPGQGTGEAFF. The V gene is TRBV5-1, the J gene TRBJ1-1, with 9 bases matching TRBD1. The CDR3 totals 16 residues. V lost 4 bases, J lost 8 bases, and 15 bases stayed unmatched. The germline V gene has CDR1 SGHRS and CDR2 YFSETQ.